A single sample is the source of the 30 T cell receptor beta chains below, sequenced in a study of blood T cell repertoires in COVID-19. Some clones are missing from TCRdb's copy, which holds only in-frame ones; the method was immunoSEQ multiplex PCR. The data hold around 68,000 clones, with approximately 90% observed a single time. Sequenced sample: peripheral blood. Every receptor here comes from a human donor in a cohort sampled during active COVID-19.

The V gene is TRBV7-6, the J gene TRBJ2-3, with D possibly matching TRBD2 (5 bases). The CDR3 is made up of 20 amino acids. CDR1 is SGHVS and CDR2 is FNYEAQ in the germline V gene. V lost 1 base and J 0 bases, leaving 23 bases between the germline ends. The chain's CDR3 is CASSLGPDYPRRTSTDTQYF. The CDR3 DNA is TGTGCCAGCAGCTTAGGGCCCGACTACCCCCGGAGGACTAGCACAGATACGCAGTATTTT.

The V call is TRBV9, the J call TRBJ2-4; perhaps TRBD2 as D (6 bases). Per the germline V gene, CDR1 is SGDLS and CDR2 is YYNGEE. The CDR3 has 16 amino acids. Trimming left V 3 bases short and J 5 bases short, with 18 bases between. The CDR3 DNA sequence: TGTGCCAGCAGCGCTGGGGGGAGCGGGTGGGAAAACATTCAGTACTTC. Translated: CASSAGGSGWENIQYF. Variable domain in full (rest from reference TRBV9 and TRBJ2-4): DSGVTQTPKHLITATGQRVTLRCSPRSGDLSVYWYQQSLDQGLQFLIQYYNGEERAKGNILERFSAQQFPDLHSELNLSSLELGDSALYFCASSAGGSGWENIQYFGAGTRLSVL.

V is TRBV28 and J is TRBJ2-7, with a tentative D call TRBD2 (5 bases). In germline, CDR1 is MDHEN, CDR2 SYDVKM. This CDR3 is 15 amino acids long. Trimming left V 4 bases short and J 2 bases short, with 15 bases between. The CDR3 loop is CASSSTSGLTYEQYF. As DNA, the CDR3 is TGTGCCAGCAGTTCGACCTCAGGACTTACCTACGAGCAGTACTTC.

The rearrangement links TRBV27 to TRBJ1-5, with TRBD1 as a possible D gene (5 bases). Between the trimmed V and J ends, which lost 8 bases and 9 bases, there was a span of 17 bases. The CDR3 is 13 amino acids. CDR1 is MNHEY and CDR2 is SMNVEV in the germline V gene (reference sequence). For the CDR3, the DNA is TGTGCCAGCCGATTGGGGCATGGATGGCCCCAGCATTTT. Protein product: CASRLGHGWPQHF.

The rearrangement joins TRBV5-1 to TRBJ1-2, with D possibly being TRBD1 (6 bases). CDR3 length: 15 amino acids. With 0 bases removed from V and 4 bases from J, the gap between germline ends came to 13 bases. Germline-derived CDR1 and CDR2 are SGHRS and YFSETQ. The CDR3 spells CASSLAAAGAYGYTF. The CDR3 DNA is TGCGCCAGCAGCTTGGCCGCGGCAGGGGCCTATGGCTACACCTTC.

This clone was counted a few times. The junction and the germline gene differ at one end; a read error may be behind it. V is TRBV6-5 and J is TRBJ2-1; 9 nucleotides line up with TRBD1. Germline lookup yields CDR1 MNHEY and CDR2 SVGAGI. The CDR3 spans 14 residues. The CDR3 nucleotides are TGTGCCAGCACTTACAGGGGGCAAAGCAATGAGCAGTTCTTC. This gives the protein CASTYRGQSNEQFF.

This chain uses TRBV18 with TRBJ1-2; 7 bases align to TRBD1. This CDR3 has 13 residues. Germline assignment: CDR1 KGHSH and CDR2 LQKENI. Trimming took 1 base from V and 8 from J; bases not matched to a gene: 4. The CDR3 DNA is TGTGCCAGCTCACCACAACAGGGGAAAGGCTACACCTTC. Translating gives CASSPQQGKGYTF.

DNA for the CDR3: TGCAGCACCTTACGAGCCCTGACAGGGCGGGAGACCCAGTACTTC. Residues: CSTLRALTGRETQYF. The rearrangement joins TRBV29-1 to TRBJ2-5; 7 positions agree with TRBD1. This CDR3 region has 15 residues. Germline trimming cut 8 bases from V and 5 bases from J; bases unmatched to any gene: 17. Per the germline V gene, CDR1 is SQVTM and CDR2 is ANQGSEA.

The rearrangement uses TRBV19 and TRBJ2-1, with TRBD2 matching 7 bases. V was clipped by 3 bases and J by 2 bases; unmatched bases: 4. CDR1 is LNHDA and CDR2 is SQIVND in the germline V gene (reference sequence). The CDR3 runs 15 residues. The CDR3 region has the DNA TGTGCCAGTAGTATCGGCGGGAGCCCCTACAATGAGCAGTTCTTC. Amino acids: CASSIGGSPYNEQFF.

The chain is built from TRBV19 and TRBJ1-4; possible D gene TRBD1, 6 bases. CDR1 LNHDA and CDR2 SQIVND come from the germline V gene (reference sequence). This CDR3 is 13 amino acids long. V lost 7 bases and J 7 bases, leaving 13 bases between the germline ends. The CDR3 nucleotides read TGTGCCAGTAAAACAGGGAATCGTGAAAAACTGTTTTTT. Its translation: CASKTGNREKLFF.

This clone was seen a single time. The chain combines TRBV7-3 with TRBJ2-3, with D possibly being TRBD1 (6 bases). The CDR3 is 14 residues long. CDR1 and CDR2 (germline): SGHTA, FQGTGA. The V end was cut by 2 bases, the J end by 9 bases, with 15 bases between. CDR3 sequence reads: CASSLPEQGQTQYF. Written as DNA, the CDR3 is TGTGCCAGCAGCTTACCCGAACAGGGCCAAACGCAGTATTTT.

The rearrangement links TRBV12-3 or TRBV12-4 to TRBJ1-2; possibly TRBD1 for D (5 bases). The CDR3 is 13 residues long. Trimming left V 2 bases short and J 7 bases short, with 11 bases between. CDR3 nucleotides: TGTGCCAGCAGTTTATCAGGGCGCAGTGGCTACACCTTC. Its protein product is CASSLSGRSGYTF.

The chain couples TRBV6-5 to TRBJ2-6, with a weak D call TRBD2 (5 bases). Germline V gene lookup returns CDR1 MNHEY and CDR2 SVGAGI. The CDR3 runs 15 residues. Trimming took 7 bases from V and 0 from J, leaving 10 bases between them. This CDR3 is CASKLGNSGANVLTF. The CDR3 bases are TGTGCCAGCAAGCTCGGGAACTCTGGGGCCAACGTCCTGACTTTC.

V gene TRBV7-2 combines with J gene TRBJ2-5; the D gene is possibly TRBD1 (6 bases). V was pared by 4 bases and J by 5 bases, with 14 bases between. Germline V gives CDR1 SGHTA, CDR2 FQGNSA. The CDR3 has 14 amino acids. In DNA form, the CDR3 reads TGTGCCAGCAGCTCATCGAGGACAGTGGAGACCCAGTACTTC. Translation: CASSSSRTVETQYF.

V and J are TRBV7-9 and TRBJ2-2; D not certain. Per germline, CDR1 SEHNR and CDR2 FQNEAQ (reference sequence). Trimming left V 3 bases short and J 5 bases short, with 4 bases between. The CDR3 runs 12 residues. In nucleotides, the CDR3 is TGTGCCAGCAGCTTGTCGACCGGGGAGCTGTTTTTT. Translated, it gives CASSLSTGELFF.

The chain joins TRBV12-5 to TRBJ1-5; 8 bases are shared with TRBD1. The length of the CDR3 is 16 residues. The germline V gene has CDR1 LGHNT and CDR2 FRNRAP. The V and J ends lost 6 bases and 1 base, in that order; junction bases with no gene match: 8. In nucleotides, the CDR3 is TGTGCTAGTGGCCCCGACAGGGGATCGAGCAATCAGCCCCAGCATTTT. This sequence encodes CASGPDRGSSNQPQHF.

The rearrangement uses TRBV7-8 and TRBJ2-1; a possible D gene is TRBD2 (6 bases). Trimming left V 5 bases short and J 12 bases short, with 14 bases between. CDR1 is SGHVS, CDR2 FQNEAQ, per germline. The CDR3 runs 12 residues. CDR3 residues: CASSIGRSAQFF. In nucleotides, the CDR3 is TGTGCCAGCAGCATTGGGAGGAGCGCGCAGTTCTTC.

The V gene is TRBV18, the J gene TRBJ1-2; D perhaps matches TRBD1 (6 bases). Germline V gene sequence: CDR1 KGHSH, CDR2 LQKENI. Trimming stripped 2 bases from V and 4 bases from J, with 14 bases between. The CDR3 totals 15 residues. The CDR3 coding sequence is TGTGCCAGCTCACCAAAGTCTACAGGGCCCTATGGCTACACCTTC. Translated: CASSPKSTGPYGYTF.

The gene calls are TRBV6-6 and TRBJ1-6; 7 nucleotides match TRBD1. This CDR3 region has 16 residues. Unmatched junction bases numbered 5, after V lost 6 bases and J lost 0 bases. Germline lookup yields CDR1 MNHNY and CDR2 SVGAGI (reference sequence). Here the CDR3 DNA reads TGTGCCAGCAGGGAGACAGGGAGCTCCTATAATTCACCCCTCCACTTT. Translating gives CASRETGSSYNSPLHF.

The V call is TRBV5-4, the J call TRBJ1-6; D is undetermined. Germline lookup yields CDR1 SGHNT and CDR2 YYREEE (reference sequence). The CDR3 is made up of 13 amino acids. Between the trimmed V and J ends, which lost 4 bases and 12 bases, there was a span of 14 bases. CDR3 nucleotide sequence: TGTGCCAGCAGCCACGGTCCAAATGGACCCCTCCACTTT. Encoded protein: CASSHGPNGPLHF.

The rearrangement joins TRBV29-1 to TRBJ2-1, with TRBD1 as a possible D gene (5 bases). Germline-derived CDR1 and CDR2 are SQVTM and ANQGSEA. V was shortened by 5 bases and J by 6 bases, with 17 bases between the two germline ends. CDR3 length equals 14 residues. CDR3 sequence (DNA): TGCAGCGTTCCCCCCCCTCTAAGGGGCAATGAGCAGTTCTTC. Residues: CSVPPPLRGNEQFF.

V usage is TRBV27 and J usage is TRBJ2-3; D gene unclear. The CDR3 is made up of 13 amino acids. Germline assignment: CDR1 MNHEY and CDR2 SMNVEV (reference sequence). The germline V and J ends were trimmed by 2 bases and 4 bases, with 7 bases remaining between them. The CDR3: CASSLVSADTQYF. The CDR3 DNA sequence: TGTGCCAGCAGTTTAGTGTCAGCAGATACGCAGTATTTT.

The CDR3 spells CASSYSSSLNTGELFF. Written as DNA, the CDR3 is TGTGCCAGCAGTTACTCTTCTAGCCTTAACACCGGGGAGCTGTTTTTT. The chain is built from TRBV6-5 and TRBJ2-2, with D possibly matching TRBD2 (5 bases). The V end was cut by 0 bases, the J end by 2 bases, with 10 bases between. CDR1 is MNHEY and CDR2 is SVGAGI in the germline V gene. This CDR3 has 16 amino acids.

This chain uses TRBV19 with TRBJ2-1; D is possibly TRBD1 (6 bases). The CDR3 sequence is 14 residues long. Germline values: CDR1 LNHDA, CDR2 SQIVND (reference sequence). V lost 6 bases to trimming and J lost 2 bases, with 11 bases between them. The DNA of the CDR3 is TGTGCCAGTAGACCGACAGGAACCTACAATGAGCAGTTCTTC. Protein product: CASRPTGTYNEQFF.

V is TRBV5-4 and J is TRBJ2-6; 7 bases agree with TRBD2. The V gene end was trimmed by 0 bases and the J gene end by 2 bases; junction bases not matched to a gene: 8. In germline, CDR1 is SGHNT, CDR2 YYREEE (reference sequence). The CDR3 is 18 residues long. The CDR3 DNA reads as TGTGCCAGCAGCTTGGACCCAGCCGGGAGGACTGGGGCCAACGTCCTGACTTTC. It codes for CASSLDPAGRTGANVLTF. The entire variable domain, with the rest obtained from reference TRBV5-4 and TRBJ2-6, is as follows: ETGVTQSPTHLIKTRGQQVTLRCSSQSGHNTVSWYQQALGQGPQFIFQYYREEENGRGNFPPRFSGLQFPNYSSELNVNALELDDSALYLCASSLDPAGRTGANVLTFGAGSRLTVL.

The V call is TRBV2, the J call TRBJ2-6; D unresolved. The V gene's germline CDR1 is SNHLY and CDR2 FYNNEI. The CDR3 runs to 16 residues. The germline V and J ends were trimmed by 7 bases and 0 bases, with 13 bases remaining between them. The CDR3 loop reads CASNFDTFSGANVLTF. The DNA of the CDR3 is TGTGCCAGCAATTTTGACACCTTCTCTGGGGCCAACGTCCTGACTTTC.

CDR3 coding DNA: TGTGCCAGCTCACCACTCACTTCCTTATCCTACAATGAGCAGTTCTTC. As protein: CASSPLTSLSYNEQFF. This rearrangement joins TRBV18 to TRBJ2-1; D is uncertain. This CDR3 has 16 amino acids. Trimming cost V 1 base and J 1 base, with 11 bases left between them. Germline lookup yields CDR1 KGHSH and CDR2 LQKENI.

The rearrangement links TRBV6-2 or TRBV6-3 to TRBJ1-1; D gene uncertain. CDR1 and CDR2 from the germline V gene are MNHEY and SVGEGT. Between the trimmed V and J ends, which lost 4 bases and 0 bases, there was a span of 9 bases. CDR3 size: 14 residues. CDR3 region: CASSWPSVNTEAFF. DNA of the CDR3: TGTGCCAGCAGTTGGCCATCCGTGAACACTGAAGCTTTCTTT.

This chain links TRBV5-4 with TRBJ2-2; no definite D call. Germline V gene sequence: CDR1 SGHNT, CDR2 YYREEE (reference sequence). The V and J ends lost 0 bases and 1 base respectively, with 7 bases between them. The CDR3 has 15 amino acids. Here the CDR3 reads CASSLASMNTGELFF. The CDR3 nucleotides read TGTGCCAGCAGCTTGGCTAGTATGAACACCGGGGAGCTGTTTTTT.

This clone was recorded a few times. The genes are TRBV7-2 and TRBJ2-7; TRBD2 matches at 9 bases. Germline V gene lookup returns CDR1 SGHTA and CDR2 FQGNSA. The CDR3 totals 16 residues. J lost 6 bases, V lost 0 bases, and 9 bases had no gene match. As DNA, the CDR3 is TGTGCCAGCAGCTTAGCGGGTGTAGCGGGAGCGGGCGAGCAGTACTTC. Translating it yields CASSLAGVAGAGEQYF.